This T cell receptor beta chain originates from a study of STAT3 mutations in large granular lymphocyte leukemia. Findings and caveats of the study: In T-cell large granular lymphocyte leukemia, about half of patients showed multiple immunodominant subclonotypes. In several patients, dominant TCR clone burden exceeded STAT3 mutant burden. Variable sampling intervals and differing treatment regimens complicated linking therapy response to TCR clonal burden changes.

Remarks on this clone: As yet, its antigen is unknown.

The CDR3 extends over 16 amino acids. Trimming cost V 4 bases and J 0 bases, with 14 bases left between them. The germline gives CDR1 MNHNY, CDR2 SVGAGI (reference sequence). TCRdb's copy holds only in-frame clones and misses some; the assay was immunoSEQ multiplex PCR. The sample holds about 16,000 clones, about 83% seen once. The chain links TRBV6-6 to TRBJ2-3; D may be TRBD1 or TRBD2 (5 bases each). This TCR was sampled from a man aged 50 or older with T-cell large granular lymphocyte leukemia. Some clones in this sample may be carry-over from other donors' samples. Sequenced input: peripheral blood mononuclear cells. The CDR3 loop is CASSFLGRSSTDTQYF. In DNA form, the CDR3 reads TGTGCCAGCAGTTTCCTGGGACGGTCTAGCACAGATACGCAGTATTTT.